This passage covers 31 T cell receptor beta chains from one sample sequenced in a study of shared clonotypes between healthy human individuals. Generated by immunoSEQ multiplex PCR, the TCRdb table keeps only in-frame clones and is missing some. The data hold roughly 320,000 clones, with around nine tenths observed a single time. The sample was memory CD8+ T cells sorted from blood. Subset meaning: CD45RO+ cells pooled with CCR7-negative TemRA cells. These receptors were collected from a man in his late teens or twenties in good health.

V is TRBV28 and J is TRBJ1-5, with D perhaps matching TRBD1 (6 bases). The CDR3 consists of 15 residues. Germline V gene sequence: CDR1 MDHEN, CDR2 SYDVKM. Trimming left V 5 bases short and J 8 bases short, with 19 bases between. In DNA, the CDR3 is TGTGCCAGCAGTCCACAGGGTTTGAATCTTAAGCCCCAGCATTTT. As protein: CASSPQGLNLKPQHF. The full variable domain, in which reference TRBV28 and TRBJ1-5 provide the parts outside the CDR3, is DVKVTQSSRYLVKRTGEKVFLECVQDMDHENMFWYRQDPGLGLRLIYFSYDVKMKEKGDIPEGYSVSREKKERFSLILESASTNQTSMYLCASSPQGLNLKPQHFGDGTRLSIL.

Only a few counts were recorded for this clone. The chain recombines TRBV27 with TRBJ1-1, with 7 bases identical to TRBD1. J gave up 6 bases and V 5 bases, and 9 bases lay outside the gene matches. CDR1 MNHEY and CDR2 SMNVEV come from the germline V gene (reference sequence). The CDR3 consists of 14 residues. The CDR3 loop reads CASSTQGVEAEAFF. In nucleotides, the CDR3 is TGTGCCAGCAGTACGCAGGGGGTAGAGGCTGAAGCTTTCTTT.

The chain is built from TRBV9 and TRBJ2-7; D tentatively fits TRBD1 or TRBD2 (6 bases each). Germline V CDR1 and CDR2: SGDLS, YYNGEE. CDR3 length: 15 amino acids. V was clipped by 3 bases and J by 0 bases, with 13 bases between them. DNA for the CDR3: TGTGCCAGCAGCGAGGGGGGCGACAGCTCCTACGAGCAGTACTTC. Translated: CASSEGGDSSYEQYF.

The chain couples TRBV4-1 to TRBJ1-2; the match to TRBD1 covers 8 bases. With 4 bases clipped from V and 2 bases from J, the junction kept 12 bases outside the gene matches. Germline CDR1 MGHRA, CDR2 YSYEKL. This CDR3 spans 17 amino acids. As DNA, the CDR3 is TGCGCCAGCAGCCTGCCCGGCCGGGGACAGGCAAACTATGGCTACACCTTC. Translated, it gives CASSLPGRGQANYGYTF.

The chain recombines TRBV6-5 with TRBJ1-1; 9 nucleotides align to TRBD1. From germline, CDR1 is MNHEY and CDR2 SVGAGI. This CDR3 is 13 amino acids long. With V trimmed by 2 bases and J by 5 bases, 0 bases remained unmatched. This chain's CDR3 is CASSYDRGTEAFF. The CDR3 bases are TGTGCCAGCAGTTACGACAGGGGGACTGAAGCTTTCTTT.

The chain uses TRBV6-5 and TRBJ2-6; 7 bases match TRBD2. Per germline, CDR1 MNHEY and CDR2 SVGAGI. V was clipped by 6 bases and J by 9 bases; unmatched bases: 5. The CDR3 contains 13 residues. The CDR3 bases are TGTGCCAGCAGCAGCGAGCGGGGCAACGTCCTGACTTTC. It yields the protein CASSSERGNVLTF.

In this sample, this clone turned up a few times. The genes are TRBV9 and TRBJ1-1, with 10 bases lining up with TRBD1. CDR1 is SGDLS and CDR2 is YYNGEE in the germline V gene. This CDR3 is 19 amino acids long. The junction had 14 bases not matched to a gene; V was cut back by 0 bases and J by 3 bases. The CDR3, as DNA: TGTGCCAGCAGCGTAGCCCCGGGACAGGGGCGACCAAGTGACACTGAAGCTTTCTTT. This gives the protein CASSVAPGQGRPSDTEAFF.

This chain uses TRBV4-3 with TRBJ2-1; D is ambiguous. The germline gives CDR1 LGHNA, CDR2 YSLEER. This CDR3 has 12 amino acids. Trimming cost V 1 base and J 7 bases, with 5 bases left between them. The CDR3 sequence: CASSQGFNEQFF. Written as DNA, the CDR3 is TGCGCCAGCAGCCAAGGGTTTAATGAGCAGTTCTTC.

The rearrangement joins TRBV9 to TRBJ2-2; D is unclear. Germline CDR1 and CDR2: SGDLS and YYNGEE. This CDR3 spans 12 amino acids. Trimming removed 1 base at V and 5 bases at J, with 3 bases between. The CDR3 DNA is TGTGCCAGCAGCGTATTAACCGGGGAGCTGTTTTTT. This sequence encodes CASSVLTGELFF.

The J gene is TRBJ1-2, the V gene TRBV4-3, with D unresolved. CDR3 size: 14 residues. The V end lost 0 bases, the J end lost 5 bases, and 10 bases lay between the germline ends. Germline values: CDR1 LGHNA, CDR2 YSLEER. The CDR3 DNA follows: TGCGCCAGCAGCCAAGAGGACGGAGATTATGGCTACACCTTC. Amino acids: CASSQEDGDYGYTF.

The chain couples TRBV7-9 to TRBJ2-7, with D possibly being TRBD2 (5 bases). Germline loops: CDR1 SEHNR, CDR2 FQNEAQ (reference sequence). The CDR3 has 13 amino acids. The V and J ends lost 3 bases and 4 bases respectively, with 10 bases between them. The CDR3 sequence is CASSFGERYEQYF. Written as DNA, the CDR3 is TGTGCCAGCAGCTTTGGGGAGAGATACGAGCAGTACTTC.

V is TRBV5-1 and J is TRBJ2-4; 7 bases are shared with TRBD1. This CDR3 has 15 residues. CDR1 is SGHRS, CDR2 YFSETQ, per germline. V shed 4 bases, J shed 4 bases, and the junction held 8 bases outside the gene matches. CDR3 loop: CASSPPSGQKNIQYF. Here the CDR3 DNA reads TGCGCCAGCAGCCCCCCCTCGGGACAGAAAAACATTCAGTACTTC.

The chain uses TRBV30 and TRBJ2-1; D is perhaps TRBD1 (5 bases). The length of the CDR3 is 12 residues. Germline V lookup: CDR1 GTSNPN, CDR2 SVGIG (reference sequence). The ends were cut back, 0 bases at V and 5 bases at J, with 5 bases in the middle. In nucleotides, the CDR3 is TGTGCCTGGAGTGTACAGGACAATGAGCAGTTCTTC. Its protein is CAWSVQDNEQFF.

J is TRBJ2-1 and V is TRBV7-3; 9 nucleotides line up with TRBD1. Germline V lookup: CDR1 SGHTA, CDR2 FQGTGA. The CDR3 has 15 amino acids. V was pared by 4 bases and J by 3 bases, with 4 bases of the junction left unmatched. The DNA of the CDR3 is TGTGCCAGCAGCTCCCCGGGACAGGGCTACAATGAGCAGTTCTTC. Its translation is CASSSPGQGYNEQFF.

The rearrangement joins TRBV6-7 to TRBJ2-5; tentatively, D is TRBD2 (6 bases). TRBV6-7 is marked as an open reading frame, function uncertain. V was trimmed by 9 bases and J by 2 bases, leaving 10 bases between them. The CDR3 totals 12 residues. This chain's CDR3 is CARTRNQETQYF. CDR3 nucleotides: TGTGCCAGGACTAGAAATCAAGAGACCCAGTACTTC.

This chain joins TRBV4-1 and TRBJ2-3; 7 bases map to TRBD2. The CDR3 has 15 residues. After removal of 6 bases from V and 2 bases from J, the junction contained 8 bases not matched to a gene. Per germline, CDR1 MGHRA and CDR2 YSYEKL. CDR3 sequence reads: CASRTGTTNTDTQYF. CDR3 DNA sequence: TGCGCCAGCAGGACCGGGACTACCAACACAGATACGCAGTATTTT.

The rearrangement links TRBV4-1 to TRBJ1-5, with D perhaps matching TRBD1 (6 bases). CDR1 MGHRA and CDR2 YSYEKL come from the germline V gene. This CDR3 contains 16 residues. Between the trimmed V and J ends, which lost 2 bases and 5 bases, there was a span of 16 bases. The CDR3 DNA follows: TGCGCCAGCAGCCAACAACCTGGACAGTGGGATCAGCCCCAGCATTTT. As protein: CASSQQPGQWDQPQHF.

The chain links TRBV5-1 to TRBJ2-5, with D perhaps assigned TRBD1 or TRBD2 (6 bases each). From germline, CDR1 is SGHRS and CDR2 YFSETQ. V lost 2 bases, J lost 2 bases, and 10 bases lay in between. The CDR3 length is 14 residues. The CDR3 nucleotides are TGCGCCAGCAGCTTCGGAGGGGGACAAGAGACCCAGTACTTC. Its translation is CASSFGGGQETQYF.

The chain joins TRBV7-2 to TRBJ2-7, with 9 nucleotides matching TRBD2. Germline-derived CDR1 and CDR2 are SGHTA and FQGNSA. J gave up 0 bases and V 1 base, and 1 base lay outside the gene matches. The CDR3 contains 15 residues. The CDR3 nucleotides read TGTGCCAGCAGCTTAGGACTAGCGGCCTCCTACGAGCAGTACTTC. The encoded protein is CASSLGLAASYEQYF.

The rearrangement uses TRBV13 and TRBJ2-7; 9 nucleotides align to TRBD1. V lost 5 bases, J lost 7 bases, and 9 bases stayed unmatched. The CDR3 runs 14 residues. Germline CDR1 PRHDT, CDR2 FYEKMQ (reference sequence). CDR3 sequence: CASSHPDRGGEQYF. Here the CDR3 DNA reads TGTGCCAGCAGCCACCCGGACAGGGGCGGGGAGCAGTACTTC. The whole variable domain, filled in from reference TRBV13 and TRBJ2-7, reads AAGVIQSPRHLIKEKRETATLKCYPIPRHDTVYWYQQGPGQDPQFLISFYEKMQSDKGSIPDRFSAQQFSDYHSELNMSSLELGDSALYFCASSHPDRGGEQYFGPGTRLTVT.

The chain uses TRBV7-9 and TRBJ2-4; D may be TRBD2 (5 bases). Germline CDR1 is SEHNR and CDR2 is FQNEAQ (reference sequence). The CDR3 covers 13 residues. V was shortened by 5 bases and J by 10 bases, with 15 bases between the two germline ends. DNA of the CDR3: TGTGCCAGCAGCCAGGACTCTCTCCCTATTCAGTACTTC. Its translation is CASSQDSLPIQYF. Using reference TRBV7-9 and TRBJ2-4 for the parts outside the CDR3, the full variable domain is DTGVSQNPRHKITKRGQNVTFRCDPISEHNRLYWYRQTLGQGPEFLTYFQNEAQLEKSRLLSDRFSAERPKGSFSTLEIQRTEQGDSAMYLCASSQDSLPIQYFGAGTRLSVL.

CDR3 region: CASSQDNLDYGYTF. In nucleotides, the CDR3 is TGCGCCAGCAGCCAAGATAACCTAGACTATGGCTACACCTTC. The gene calls are TRBV4-1 and TRBJ1-2; D is undetermined. CDR3 length: 14 residues. The ends were cut back, 0 bases at V and 3 bases at J, with 8 bases in the middle. Germline loops: CDR1 MGHRA, CDR2 YSYEKL.

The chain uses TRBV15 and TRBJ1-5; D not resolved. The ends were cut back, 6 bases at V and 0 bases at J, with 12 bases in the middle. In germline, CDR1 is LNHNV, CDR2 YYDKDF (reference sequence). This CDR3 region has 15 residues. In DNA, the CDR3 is TGTGCCACCAGAGAGGATTTATATAGCAATCAGCCCCAGCATTTT. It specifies CATREDLYSNQPQHF.

CDR3 coding DNA: TGTGCCAGCAGCGTAGGAACCTCGTACCAAGAGACCCAGTACTTC. Translating gives CASSVGTSYQETQYF. V usage is TRBV9 and J usage is TRBJ2-5; D is unresolved. Germline CDR1 SGDLS, CDR2 YYNGEE. The CDR3 extends over 15 amino acids. The V end lost 0 bases, the J end lost 0 bases, and 9 bases lay between the germline ends.

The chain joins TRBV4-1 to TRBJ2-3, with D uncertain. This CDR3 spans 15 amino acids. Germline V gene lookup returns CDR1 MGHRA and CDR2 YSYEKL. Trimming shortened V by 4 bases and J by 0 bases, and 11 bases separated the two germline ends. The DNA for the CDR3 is TGCGCCAGCAGCCTCGTTGACACTAGCACAGATACGCAGTATTTT. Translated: CASSLVDTSTDTQYF.

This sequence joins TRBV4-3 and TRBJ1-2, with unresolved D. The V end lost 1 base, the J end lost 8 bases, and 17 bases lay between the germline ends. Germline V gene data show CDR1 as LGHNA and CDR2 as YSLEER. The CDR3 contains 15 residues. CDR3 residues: CASSQGRFAAVGYTF. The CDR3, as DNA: TGCGCCAGCAGCCAAGGACGGTTTGCGGCCGTAGGCTACACCTTC.

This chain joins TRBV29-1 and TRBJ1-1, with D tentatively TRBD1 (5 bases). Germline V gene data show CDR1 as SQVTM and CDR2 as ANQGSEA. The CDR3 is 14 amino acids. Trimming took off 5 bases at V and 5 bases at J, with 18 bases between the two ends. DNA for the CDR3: TGCAGCGTTCTTTCCGGGACCGTTGGGACTGAAGCTTTCTTT. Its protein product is CSVLSGTVGTEAFF. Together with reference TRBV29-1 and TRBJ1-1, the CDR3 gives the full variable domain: SAVISQKPSRDICQRGTSLTIQCQVDSQVTMMFWYRQQPGQSLTLIATANQGSEATYESGFVIDKFPISRPNLTFSTLTVSNMSPEDSSIYLCSVLSGTVGTEAFFGQGTRLTVV.

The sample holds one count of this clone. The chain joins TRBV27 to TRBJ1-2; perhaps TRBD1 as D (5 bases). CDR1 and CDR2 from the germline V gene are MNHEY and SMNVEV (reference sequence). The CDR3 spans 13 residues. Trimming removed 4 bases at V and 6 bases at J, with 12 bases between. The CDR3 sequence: CASSYGGRDGYTF. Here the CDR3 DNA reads TGTGCCAGCAGTTATGGGGGGAGGGATGGCTACACCTTC.

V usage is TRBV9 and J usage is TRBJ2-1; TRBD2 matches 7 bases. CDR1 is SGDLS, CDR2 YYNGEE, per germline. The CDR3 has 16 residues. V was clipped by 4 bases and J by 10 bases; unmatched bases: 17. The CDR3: CASSSRLGTNDLEQFF. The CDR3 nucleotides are TGTGCCAGCAGCTCTCGTCTTGGGACTAACGACCTGGAGCAGTTCTTC.

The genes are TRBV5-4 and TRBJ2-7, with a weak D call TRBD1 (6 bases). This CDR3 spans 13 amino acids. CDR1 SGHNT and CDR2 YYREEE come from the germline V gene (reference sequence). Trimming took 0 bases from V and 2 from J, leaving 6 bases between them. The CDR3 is CASSLGGPYEQYF. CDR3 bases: TGTGCCAGCAGCTTGGGGGGGCCCTACGAGCAGTACTTC.

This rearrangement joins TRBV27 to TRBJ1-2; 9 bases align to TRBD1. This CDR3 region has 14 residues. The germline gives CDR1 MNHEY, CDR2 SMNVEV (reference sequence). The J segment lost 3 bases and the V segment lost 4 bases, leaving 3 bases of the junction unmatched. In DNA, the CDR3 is TGTGCCAGCAGTTCCGGGACAGGGTACTATGGCTACACCTTC. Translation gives CASSSGTGYYGYTF.